What follows are 14 T cell receptor beta chains derived from one specimen sequenced in a study of T cell repertoires in cytomegalovirus infection. TCRdb re-derived calls from the reads in MiXCR, one entry per CDR3 protein. The sample carries about 450,000 distinct CDR3 sequences, roughly a third recorded once. The sample taken for sequencing was PBMCs. Receptors originate from a human donor in good health (CMV status not recorded). Some clones in this sample may be carry-over from other donors' samples.

This rearrangement joins TRBV6-5 to TRBJ2-1, with D hard to call. V gave up 6 bases and J gave up 0 bases, with 12 bases separating them. The CDR3 covers 15 residues. Looked up from germline, CDR1 is MNHEY and CDR2 is SVGAGI. CDR3 protein: CASSHAQSSYNEQFF. DNA for the CDR3: TGTGCCAGCAGCCATGCACAGAGCTCCTACAATGAGCAGTTCTTC.

This chain connects TRBV6-6 to TRBJ1-4; D gene ambiguous. With 2 bases removed from V and 8 bases from J, the gap between germline ends came to 15 bases. This CDR3 comprises 15 residues. Per germline, CDR1 MNHNY and CDR2 SVGAGI (reference sequence). The CDR3 DNA sequence: TGTGCCAGCAGTTACCCGACAAATCCTCGGGAAAAACTGTTTTTT. It encodes CASSYPTNPREKLFF.

The chain combines TRBV6-1 with TRBJ1-2, with a possible D match to TRBD1 (5 bases). Germline V CDR1 and CDR2: MNHNS, SASEGT. Trimming took 7 bases from V and 2 from J, leaving 14 bases between them. The length of the CDR3 is 14 residues. The CDR3 sequence is CASTAGTVNYGYTF. The DNA for the CDR3 is TGTGCCAGCACCGCCGGGACGGTAAACTATGGCTACACCTTC.

This clonotype appeared many times. The chain joins TRBV6-1 to TRBJ2-1; no reliable D call. V was cut by 8 bases and J by 7 bases, with 18 bases left in between. Germline assignment: CDR1 MNHNS and CDR2 SASEGT. There are 14 residues in the CDR3. The CDR3 DNA follows: TGTGCCAGCTCCCCACTTAAGTCCGGAAATGAGCAGTTCTTC. It translates to CASSPLKSGNEQFF.

This clonotype was recorded at least ten times. The genes are TRBV7-2 and TRBJ2-1; 8 bases align to TRBD2. V lost 5 bases to trimming and J lost 4 bases; unmatched junction nucleotides: 7. The CDR3 spans 15 residues. Germline values: CDR1 SGHTA, CDR2 FQGNSA. As DNA, the CDR3 is TGTGCCAGCAGCCCTAGGGCGGGGGGTTACAATGAGCAGTTCTTC. It yields the protein CASSPRAGGYNEQFF.

This clonotype was counted between two and nine times. The chain combines TRBV7-2 with TRBJ1-1; D uncertain. The ends were cut back, 7 bases at V and 3 bases at J, with 18 bases in the middle. The V gene's germline CDR1 is SGHTA and CDR2 FQGNSA. The CDR3 is 15 amino acids. The CDR3 coding sequence is TGTGCCAGCACCCCCGGGCCTCGGGTCCACACTGAAGCTTTCTTT. It is translated as CASTPGPRVHTEAFF.

Ten or more counts support this clonotype. The chain is built from TRBV7-2 and TRBJ2-1; 12 bases map to TRBD2. Looked up from germline, CDR1 is SGHTA and CDR2 is FQGNSA. The CDR3 runs 12 residues. V was pared by 5 bases and J by 12 bases, with 2 bases of the junction left unmatched. CDR3 nucleotide sequence: TGTGCCAGCAGCGTGACTAGCGGGGGGCAGTTCTTC. As protein: CASSVTSGGQFF.

The table lists this clonotype with a few counts. V usage is TRBV24-1 and J usage is TRBJ1-5, with 7 bases lining up with TRBD1. V was clipped by 3 bases and J by 3 bases; unmatched bases: 7. The CDR3 is 16 amino acids. Germline V gene data show CDR1 as KGHDR and CDR2 as SFDVKD. The CDR3 coding sequence is TGTGCCACCAGTGATACCACGACAGGGCCCAATCAGCCCCAGCATTTT. Translating it yields CATSDTTTGPNQPQHF.

The genes are TRBV20-1 and TRBJ2-1, with D possibly TRBD2 on 5 matching bases. Germline values: CDR1 DFQATT, CDR2 SNEGSKA (reference sequence). The CDR3 runs 13 residues. Trimming took 5 bases from V and 0 from J, leaving 8 bases between them. CDR3 DNA sequence: TGCAGTGCTCCACGGGACTCCTACAATGAGCAGTTCTTC. It encodes CSAPRDSYNEQFF.

This clonotype was seen only a few times. This chain joins TRBV7-2 and TRBJ2-4; tentatively, D is TRBD1 (6 bases). CDR3 length equals 15 residues. Germline-derived CDR1 and CDR2 are SGHTA and FQGNSA. Trimming pared 7 bases from V and 4 bases from J, leaving 17 bases between. The CDR3 bases are TGTGCCAGCACCCTAACAAGAGGGACAAAAAACATTCAGTACTTC. This translates into CASTLTRGTKNIQYF. The full variable domain, with the rest looked up from reference TRBV7-2 and TRBJ2-4, is GAGVSQSPSNKVTEKGKDVELRCDPISGHTALYWYRQSLGQGLEFLIYFQGNSAPDKSGLPSDRFSAERTGGSVSTLTIQRTQQEDSAVYLCASTLTRGTKNIQYFGAGTRLSVL.

For this clonotype: With a much larger clone just one base away, this may be a read error. The chain has TRBV19 and TRBJ2-5; D not certain. Between the trimmed V and J ends, which lost 3 bases and 4 bases, there was a span of 21 bases. CDR3 size: 17 residues. Per the germline V gene, CDR1 is LNHDA and CDR2 is SQIVND (reference sequence). CDR3 DNA sequence: TGTGCCAGTAGTATTGGGTGGAGAAGAGCATCCCCAGAGACCCAGTACTTC. This gives the protein CASSIGWRRASPETQYF.

V usage is TRBV20-1 and J usage is TRBJ2-7, with D possibly TRBD2 on 5 matching bases. Looked up from germline, CDR1 is DFQATT and CDR2 is SNEGSKA (reference sequence). V lost 3 bases to trimming and J lost 5 bases, with 17 bases between them. This CDR3 region has 14 residues. This CDR3 reads CSARVVVGVDEQYF. The CDR3, as DNA: TGCAGTGCTAGGGTAGTAGTGGGAGTCGACGAGCAGTACTTC.

This clonotype was detected a few times. The J gene is TRBJ2-7, the V gene TRBV2; D unclear. V lost 8 bases, J lost 0 bases, and 14 bases lay in between. The CDR3 is 14 residues long. Per germline, CDR1 SNHLY and CDR2 FYNNEI. The chain's CDR3 is CASYQSDGSYEQYF. In DNA form, the CDR3 reads TGTGCCAGCTACCAAAGTGACGGCTCCTACGAGCAGTACTTC. Together with reference TRBV2 and TRBJ2-7, the CDR3 gives the full variable domain: EPEVTQTPSHQVTQMGQEVILRCVPISNHLYFYWYRQILGQKVEFLVSFYNNEISEKSEIFDDQFSVERPDGSNFTLKIRSTKLEDSAMYFCASYQSDGSYEQYFGPGTRLTVT.

The rearrangement joins TRBV5-1 to TRBJ1-2; 7 positions agree with TRBD1. Per germline, CDR1 SGHRS and CDR2 YFSETQ. V shed 4 bases, J shed 7 bases, and the junction held 16 bases outside the gene matches. The CDR3 sequence is 16 residues long. The CDR3 reads CASSPDPAGGGGGYTF. The DNA of the CDR3 is TGCGCCAGCAGCCCCGATCCCGCAGGGGGTGGAGGTGGCTACACCTTC.